One and the same sample provided the 24 T cell receptor beta chains below, sequenced in a study of T cell repertoires in cytomegalovirus infection. TCRdb used MiXCR to reprocess the reads, holding one entry per CDR3 protein. The data contain about 230,000 distinct CDR3 sequences, over 20% of them singletons. The specimen sequenced was CD8+ T cells from PBMCs. Every receptor here comes from a human donor in good health (CMV status not recorded). Some clones in this sample may be carry-over from other donors' samples.

Ten or more counts support this clonotype. The chain uses TRBV7-9 and TRBJ2-2, with 8 bases that match TRBD1. Trimming cost V 5 bases and J 7 bases; bases outside gene matches: 12. This CDR3 contains 16 residues. CDR1 and CDR2 (germline): SEHNR, FQNEAQ (reference sequence). The CDR3 loop is CASSGAGTGRGGELFF. Here the CDR3 DNA reads TGTGCCAGCAGCGGAGCTGGGACAGGAAGAGGCGGGGAGCTGTTTTTT. Variable domain in full (rest from reference TRBV7-9 and TRBJ2-2): DTGVSQNPRHKITKRGQNVTFRCDPISEHNRLYWYRQTLGQGPEFLTYFQNEAQLEKSRLLSDRFSAERPKGSFSTLEIQRTEQGDSAMYLCASSGAGTGRGGELFFGEGSRLTVL.

The sample holds many counts of this clonotype. This chain links TRBV11-2 with TRBJ2-1, with TRBD2 identical over 10 bases. The CDR3 runs 14 residues. In germline, CDR1 is SGHAT, CDR2 FQNNGV. V lost 5 bases, J lost 6 bases, and 4 bases stayed unmatched. The CDR3 region is CASSQSGGANEQFF. The CDR3 DNA sequence: TGTGCCAGCAGCCAAAGCGGGGGGGCCAATGAGCAGTTCTTC.

This clonotype has more than one count but fewer than ten. The rearrangement uses TRBV29-1 and TRBJ1-2, with unresolved D. Germline lookup yields CDR1 SQVTM and CDR2 ANQGSEA. This CDR3 is built from 11 residues. V was trimmed by 5 bases and J by 7 bases, leaving 11 bases between them. CDR3 sequence reads: CSVLWEPGYTF. CDR3 bases: TGCAGCGTTCTGTGGGAGCCTGGCTACACCTTC.

The chain couples TRBV29-1 to TRBJ1-1, with no clear D. Germline V gene sequence: CDR1 SQVTM, CDR2 ANQGSEA. The V end was cut by 5 bases, the J end by 4 bases, with 5 bases between. The CDR3 spans 10 residues. The CDR3 protein is CSVWGTEAFF. The CDR3 DNA is TGCAGCGTTTGGGGCACTGAAGCTTTCTTT.

At least ten counts were recorded for this clonotype. The chain has TRBV7-6 and TRBJ2-7; a possible D gene is TRBD1 (5 bases). V dropped 2 bases and J dropped 0 bases, with 8 bases sitting between them. The CDR3 totals 14 residues. Per germline, CDR1 SGHVS and CDR2 FNYEAQ. The CDR3 region has the DNA TGTGCCAGCAGCTTATCCACAGGCTCCTACGAGCAGTACTTC. It specifies CASSLSTGSYEQYF. The full variable domain, rest sourced from reference TRBV7-6 and TRBJ2-7, is GAGVSQSPRYKVTKRGQDVALRCDPISGHVSLYWYRQALGQGPEFLTYFNYEAQQDKSGLPNDRFSAERPEGSISTLTIQRTEQRDSAMYRCASSLSTGSYEQYFGPGTRLTVT.

In this sample, this clonotype turned up a few times. The J gene is TRBJ1-2, the V gene TRBV4-1; D is undetermined. V was cut by 3 bases and J by 1 base, with 12 bases left in between. The CDR3 has 15 residues. Germline V gives CDR1 MGHRA, CDR2 YSYEKL. The CDR3 protein is CASSQSDGLNYGYTF. The CDR3 nucleotides are TGCGCCAGCAGCCAGAGCGACGGACTTAACTATGGCTACACCTTC.

This clonotype has just a few counts. The V and J genes are TRBV3-1 and TRBJ2-5; 8 nucleotides agree with TRBD2. V shed 2 bases and J 1 base; nucleotides not matched to a gene: 6. CDR3 length equals 16 residues. From germline, CDR1 is LGHDT and CDR2 YNNKEL (reference sequence). CDR3 loop: CASSQFGGGTQETQYF. The CDR3 bases are TGTGCCAGCAGCCAATTCGGCGGGGGGACCCAAGAGACCCAGTACTTC.

This clonotype appeared many times. The chain employs TRBV7-8 and TRBJ1-1, with TRBD1 as a possible D gene (6 bases). CDR3 length: 15 amino acids. Germline V CDR1 and CDR2: SGHVS, FQNEAQ. Deletions cut 4 bases from V and 2 bases from J, with 14 bases between. In DNA, the CDR3 is TGTGCCAGCAGCTCCGAGGGGGGTTTAAACACTGAAGCTTTCTTT. Its translation: CASSSEGGLNTEAFF.

This clonotype was detected only once. One base away lies a much larger clone, so this may be a sequencing read error. This chain links TRBV7-6 with TRBJ2-1, with 8 bases matching TRBD1. The germline V gene has CDR1 SGHVS and CDR2 FNYEAQ. After removal of 5 bases from V and 5 bases from J, the junction contained 8 bases not matched to a gene. CDR3 length: 15 amino acids. CDR3 amino acids: CASSPPGQENNEQFF. The CDR3 DNA reads as TGTGCCAGCAGCCCCCCGGGACAGGAGAACAATGAGCAGTTCTTC.

This clonotype was seen more than once but under ten times. A read error may account for a junction end that differs from germline. The chain employs TRBV5-6 and TRBJ2-3; D is undetermined. Germline V CDR1 and CDR2: SGHDT, YYEEEE. CDR3 size: 14 residues. CDR3 coding DNA: TGTGCCAGCACCAGGACCAAAAGCATAGATACGCAGTATTTT. Translating it yields CASTRTKSIDTQYF.

This clonotype has only a few counts. The V call is TRBV20-1, the J call TRBJ2-5; weak D call: TRBD1 (5 bases). The CDR3 is 14 residues long. V was cut by 1 base and J by 0 bases, with 9 bases left in between. CDR1 is DFQATT, CDR2 SNEGSKA, per germline (reference sequence). In DNA, the CDR3 is TGCAGTGCTAGAGGACAGACGTACCAAGAGACCCAGTACTTC. Translating gives CSARGQTYQETQYF.

This clonotype has a count of ten or more. The chain couples TRBV7-9 to TRBJ1-1; D is undetermined. The CDR3 is made up of 13 amino acids. V was pared by 5 bases and J by 4 bases, with 11 bases between. CDR1 is SEHNR, CDR2 FQNEAQ, per germline (reference sequence). CDR3 DNA sequence: TGTGCCAGCAGCCCAGACCCCGGCACTGAAGCTTTCTTT. Translation gives CASSPDPGTEAFF.

The sample holds a few counts of this clonotype. The rearrangement uses TRBV6-5 and TRBJ2-1; 11 nucleotides match TRBD2. This CDR3 contains 15 residues. J gave up 8 bases and V 0 bases, and 3 bases lay outside the gene matches. CDR1 MNHEY and CDR2 SVGAGI come from the germline V gene. CDR3 residues: CASSYSSGGADEQFF. CDR3 in DNA: TGTGCCAGCAGTTACTCTAGCGGGGGGGCGGATGAGCAGTTCTTC.

There are many counts of this clonotype. The rearrangement uses TRBV7-9 and TRBJ2-4; D is undetermined. CDR3 size: 12 residues. The germline V gene has CDR1 SEHNR and CDR2 FQNEAQ (reference sequence). CDR3 region: CTLGRAKNIQYF. The CDR3 nucleotides read TGTACCCTAGGGCGAGCCAAAAACATTCAGTACTTC.

This clonotype was detected a few times. The rearrangement links TRBV28 to TRBJ2-2, with TRBD1 matching over 8 bases. The CDR3 length is 16 residues. V was pared by 6 bases and J by 2 bases, with 8 bases of the junction left unmatched. Germline V gene data show CDR1 as MDHEN and CDR2 as SYDVKM. CDR3 in amino acids: CASRRPGQDNTGELFF. The CDR3 DNA sequence: TGTGCCAGCAGACGACCGGGACAGGACAACACCGGGGAGCTGTTTTTT.

This clonotype showed up just a few times. This chain connects TRBV12-3 or TRBV12-4 to TRBJ2-2; D is possibly TRBD1 (6 bases). Trimming cost V 8 bases and J 6 bases, with 10 bases left between them. CDR3 length equals 12 residues. CDR3 loop: CASHRDAGELFF. Written as DNA, the CDR3 is TGTGCCAGCCACAGGGACGCCGGGGAGCTGTTTTTT.

This clonotype was counted a single time. One end of the junction is discordant with germline, which a read error may explain. The V call is TRBV7-8, the J call TRBJ1-1, with D hard to call. The CDR3 has 14 residues. Germline V lookup: CDR1 SGHVS, CDR2 FQNEAQ. For the CDR3, the DNA is TGTTCCAGCAGCTCGTGGACGGGGAACACTGAAGCTTTCTTT. Amino acids: CSSSSWTGNTEAFF.

A single count supports this clonotype. This may arise from a read error, as a much more abundant clone is one base away. The chain has TRBV12-3 or TRBV12-4 and TRBJ2-1; D unclear. This CDR3 is 11 amino acids long. Trimming took 6 bases from V and 11 from J, leaving 11 bases between them. CDR3 sequence reads: CASRLLTQQFF. Written as DNA, the CDR3 is TGTGCCAGCAGGCTCCTGACTCAGCAGTTCTTC.

The chain joins TRBV5-4 to TRBJ2-7; the D call may be TRBD1 or TRBD2 (5 bases each). The ends were cut back, 0 bases at V and 0 bases at J, with 7 bases in the middle. Germline CDR1 is SGHNT and CDR2 is YYREEE (reference sequence). The CDR3 spans 14 residues. The CDR3 sequence is CASSLGGVSYEQYF. As DNA, the CDR3 is TGTGCCAGCAGCTTGGGAGGGGTCTCCTACGAGCAGTACTTC.

The chain recombines TRBV25-1 with TRBJ2-3; D may be TRBD2 (5 bases). In germline, CDR1 is MGHDK, CDR2 SYGVNS. CDR3 length: 14 amino acids. Trimming cost V 10 bases and J 0 bases, with 14 bases left between them. The CDR3: CATGMEASTDTQYF. Written as DNA, the CDR3 is TGTGCCACCGGGATGGAGGCTAGCACAGATACGCAGTATTTT.

This clonotype was counted ten times or more. The rearrangement joins TRBV27 to TRBJ2-7; possibly TRBD1 for D (6 bases). Germline V lookup: CDR1 MNHEY, CDR2 SMNVEV (reference sequence). V was shortened by 0 bases and J by 3 bases, with 15 bases between the two germline ends. The CDR3 sequence is 16 residues long. CDR3 DNA: TGTGCCAGCAGTTTATCCACAGGGTTTACCCACTACGAGCAGTACTTC. This encodes CASSLSTGFTHYEQYF.

This clonotype was seen a few times. The chain is built from TRBV3-1 and TRBJ2-2; D gene uncertain. CDR1 is LGHDT, CDR2 YNNKEL, per germline (reference sequence). This CDR3 is 15 amino acids long. V lost 1 base, J lost 1 base, and 7 bases lay in between. The DNA of the CDR3 is TGTGCCAGCAGCCAAGGATGGGGGAACACCGGGGAGCTGTTTTTT. Protein: CASSQGWGNTGELFF.

This clonotype has at least ten counts. V usage is TRBV2 and J usage is TRBJ1-1; 8 positions match TRBD1. In germline, CDR1 is SNHLY, CDR2 FYNNEI. V shed 2 bases and J 1 base; nucleotides not matched to a gene: 3. The CDR3 spans 15 residues. CDR3 DNA: TGTGCCAGCAGTGAACCCCAGGGGGCGAACACTGAAGCTTTCTTT. Its protein is CASSEPQGANTEAFF.

This chain joins TRBV6-5 and TRBJ2-7; either TRBD1 or TRBD2 may supply D (5 bases each). Germline assignment: CDR1 MNHEY and CDR2 SVGAGI. CDR3 length: 14 amino acids. V gave up 5 bases and J gave up 6 bases, with 17 bases separating them. In DNA, the CDR3 is TGTGCCAGCAGTATCATGGGACCCCTCGGCGAGCAGTACTTC. It codes for CASSIMGPLGEQYF.